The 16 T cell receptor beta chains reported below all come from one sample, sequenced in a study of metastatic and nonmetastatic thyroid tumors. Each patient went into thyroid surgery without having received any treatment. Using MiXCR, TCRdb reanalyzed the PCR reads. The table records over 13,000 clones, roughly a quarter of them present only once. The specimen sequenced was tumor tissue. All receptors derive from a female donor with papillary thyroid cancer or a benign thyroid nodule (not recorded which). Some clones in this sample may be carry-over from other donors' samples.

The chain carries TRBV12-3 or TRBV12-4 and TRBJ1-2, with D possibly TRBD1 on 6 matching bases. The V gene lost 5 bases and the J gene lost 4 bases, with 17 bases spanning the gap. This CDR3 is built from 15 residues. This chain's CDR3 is CASSHSGAPSYGYTF. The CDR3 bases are TGTGCCAGCAGTCACTCAGGGGCCCCTAGCTATGGCTACACCTTC.

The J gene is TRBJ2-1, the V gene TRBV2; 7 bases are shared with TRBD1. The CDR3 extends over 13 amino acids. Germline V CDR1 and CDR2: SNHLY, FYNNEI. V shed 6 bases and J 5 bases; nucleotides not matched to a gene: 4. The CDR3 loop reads CASSQDRNNEQFF. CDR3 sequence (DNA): TGTGCCAGCAGCCAGGACAGGAACAATGAGCAGTTCTTC.

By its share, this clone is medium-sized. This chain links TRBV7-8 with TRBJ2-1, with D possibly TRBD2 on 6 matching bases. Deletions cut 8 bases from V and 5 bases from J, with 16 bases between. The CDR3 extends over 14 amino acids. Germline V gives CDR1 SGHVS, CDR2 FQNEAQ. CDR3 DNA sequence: TGTGCCAGCTCTTCGGGAGCCACACACAATGAGCAGTTCTTC. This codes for CASSSGATHNEQFF. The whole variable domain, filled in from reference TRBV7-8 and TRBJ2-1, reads GAGVSQSPRYKVAKRGQDVALRCDPISGHVSLFWYQQALGQGPEFLTYFQNEAQLDKSGLPSDRFFAERPEGSVSTLKIQRTQQEDSAVYLCASSSGATHNEQFFGPGTRLTVL.

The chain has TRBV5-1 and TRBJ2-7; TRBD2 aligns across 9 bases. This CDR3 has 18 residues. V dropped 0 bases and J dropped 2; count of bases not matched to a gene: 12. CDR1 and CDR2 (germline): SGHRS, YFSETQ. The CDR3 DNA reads TGCGCCAGCAGCTTGGCCAAGCCTAGCGGGACCTTTGCCTACGAGCAGTACTTC. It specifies CASSLAKPSGTFAYEQYF.

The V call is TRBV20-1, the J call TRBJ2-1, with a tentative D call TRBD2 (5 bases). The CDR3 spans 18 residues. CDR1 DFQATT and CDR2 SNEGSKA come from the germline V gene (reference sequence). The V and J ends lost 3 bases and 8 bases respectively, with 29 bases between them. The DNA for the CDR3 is TGCAGTGCTAGGGGAAGCAGGACTGAGATAGTGGGAGTCGATGAGCAGTTCTTC. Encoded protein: CSARGSRTEIVGVDEQFF.

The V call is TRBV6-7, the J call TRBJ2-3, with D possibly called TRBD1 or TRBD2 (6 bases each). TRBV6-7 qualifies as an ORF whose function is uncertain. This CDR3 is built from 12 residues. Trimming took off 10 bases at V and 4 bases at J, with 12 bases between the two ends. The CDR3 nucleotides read TGTGCCAAACACAGGGAGGCAGATACGCAGTATTTT. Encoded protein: CAKHREADTQYF.

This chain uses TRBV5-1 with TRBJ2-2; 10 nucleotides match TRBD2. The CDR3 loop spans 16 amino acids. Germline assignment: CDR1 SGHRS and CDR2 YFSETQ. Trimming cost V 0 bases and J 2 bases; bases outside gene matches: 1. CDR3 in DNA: TGCGCCAGCAGCTTGGGACTAGCGGGTAACACCGGGGAGCTGTTTTTT. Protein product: CASSLGLAGNTGELFF.

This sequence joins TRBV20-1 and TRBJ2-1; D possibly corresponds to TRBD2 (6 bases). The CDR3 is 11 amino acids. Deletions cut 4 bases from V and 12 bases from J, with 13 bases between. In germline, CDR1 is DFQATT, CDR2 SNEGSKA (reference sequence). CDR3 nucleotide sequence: TGCAGTGCTACAGGAGGGTGGTTGCAGTTCTTC. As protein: CSATGGWLQFF.

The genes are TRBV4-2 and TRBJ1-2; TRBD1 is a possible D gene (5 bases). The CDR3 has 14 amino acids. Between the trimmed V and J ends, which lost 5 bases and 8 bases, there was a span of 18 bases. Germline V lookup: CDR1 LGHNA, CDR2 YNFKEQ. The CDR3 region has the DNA TGTGCCAGCAGCTTGGCCGGGACTTTGGGCGGCTACACCTTC. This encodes CASSLAGTLGGYTF.

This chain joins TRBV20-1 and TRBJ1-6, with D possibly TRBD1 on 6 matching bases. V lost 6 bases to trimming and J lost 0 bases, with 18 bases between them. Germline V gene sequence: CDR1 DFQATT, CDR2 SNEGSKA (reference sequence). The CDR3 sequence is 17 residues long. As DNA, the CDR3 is TGCAGTGCCGACAGGTTGAGTTGGATCTCCTATAATTCACCCCTCCACTTT. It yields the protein CSADRLSWISYNSPLHF.

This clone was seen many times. For the CDR3, the DNA is TGCGCCAGCAGCCCCCTCCCACACGGGATGGGCACAGATACGCAGTATTTT. Its translation is CASSPLPHGMGTDTQYF. This chain uses TRBV4-3 with TRBJ2-3, with D perhaps TRBD2 (5 bases). This CDR3 region has 17 residues. The germline gives CDR1 LGHNA, CDR2 YSLEER. Trimming pared 4 bases from V and 1 base from J, leaving 18 bases between.

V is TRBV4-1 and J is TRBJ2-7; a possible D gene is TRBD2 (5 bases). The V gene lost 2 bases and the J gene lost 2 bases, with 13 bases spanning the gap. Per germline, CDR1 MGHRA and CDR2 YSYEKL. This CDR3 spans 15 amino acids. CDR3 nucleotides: TGCGCCAGCAGCCAATCCGGGGTAGCTCCCTACGAGCAGTACTTC. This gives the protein CASSQSGVAPYEQYF.

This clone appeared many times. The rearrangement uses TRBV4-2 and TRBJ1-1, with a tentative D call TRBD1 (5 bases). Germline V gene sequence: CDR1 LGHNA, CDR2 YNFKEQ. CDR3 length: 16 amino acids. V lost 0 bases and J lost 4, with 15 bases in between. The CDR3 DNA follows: TGTGCCAGCAGCCAAGATGGCGGGGTTGGGGGCACTGAAGCTTTCTTT. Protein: CASSQDGGVGGTEAFF.

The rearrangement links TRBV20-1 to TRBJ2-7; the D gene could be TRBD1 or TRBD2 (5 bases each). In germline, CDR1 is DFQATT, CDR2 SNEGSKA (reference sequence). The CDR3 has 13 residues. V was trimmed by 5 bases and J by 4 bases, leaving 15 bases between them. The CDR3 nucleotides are TGCAGTGCTTTCTCCACGTGGGGGTACGAGCAGTACTTC. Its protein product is CSAFSTWGYEQYF.

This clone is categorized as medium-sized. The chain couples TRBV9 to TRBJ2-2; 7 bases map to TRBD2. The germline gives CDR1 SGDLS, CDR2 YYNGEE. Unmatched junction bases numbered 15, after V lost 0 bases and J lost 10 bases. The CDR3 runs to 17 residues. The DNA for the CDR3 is TGTGCCAGCAGCGTAGAAGCGGGGCAGACCCCTATCGAGGAGCTGTTTTTT. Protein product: CASSVEAGQTPIEELFF.

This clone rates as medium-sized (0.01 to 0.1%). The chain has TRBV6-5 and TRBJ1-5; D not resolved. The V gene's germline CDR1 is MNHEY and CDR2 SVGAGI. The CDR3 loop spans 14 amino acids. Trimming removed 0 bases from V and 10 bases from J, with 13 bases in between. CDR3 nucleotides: TGTGCCAGCAGTTACTCAAGCGCGGGCGGACCCCAGCATTTT. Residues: CASSYSSAGGPQHF.